One and the same sample provided the 7 T cell receptor beta chains below, sequenced in a study of blood T cell repertoires in COVID-19. TCRdb keeps only in-frame clones here, not all; method: immunoSEQ multiplex PCR. Of some 74,000 clones in the sample, roughly three quarters are singletons; the top ten hold about 12%. Material: peripheral blood. These TCRs come from a human donor in a cohort sampled during active COVID-19.

The V gene is TRBV18, the J gene TRBJ2-5; 7 nucleotides match TRBD2. Germline V gene data show CDR1 as KGHSH and CDR2 as LQKENI. The CDR3 sequence is 13 residues long. With V trimmed by 4 bases and J by 1 base, 0 bases remained unmatched. The DNA for the CDR3 is TGTGCCAGCTCACGGGGGGGCCAAGAGACCCAGTACTTC. Translating it yields CASSRGGQETQYF.

The gene calls are TRBV6-2 or TRBV6-3 and TRBJ1-2, with 8 positions matching TRBD1. Germline trimming cut 4 bases from V and 2 bases from J; bases unmatched to any gene: 6. The CDR3 length is 15 residues. Germline V CDR1 and CDR2: MNHEY, SVGEGT. The CDR3 loop is CASSFNGQGNYGYTF. In nucleotides, the CDR3 is TGTGCCAGCAGTTTTAACGGACAGGGCAACTATGGCTACACCTTC.

The chain joins TRBV7-8 to TRBJ2-7, with 10 bases that match TRBD1. Per the germline V gene, CDR1 is SGHVS and CDR2 is FQNEAQ. V lost 1 base and J lost 4; bases outside the gene matches: 1. The CDR3 totals 14 residues. CDR3 protein: CASSLVGQGYEQYF. CDR3 nucleotides: TGTGCCAGCAGCTTAGTGGGACAGGGGTACGAGCAGTACTTC.

This clone was observed once. The V and J genes are TRBV5-4 and TRBJ2-7; 11 positions agree with TRBD1. Trimming cost V 4 bases and J 4 bases; bases outside gene matches: 16. The length of the CDR3 is 18 residues. Germline lookup yields CDR1 SGHNT and CDR2 YYREEE (reference sequence). The CDR3 is CASSRHERDRGYQYEQYV. The CDR3 nucleotides read TGTGCCAGCAGCCGCCACGAGAGGGACAGGGGGTACCAATACGAGCAGTACGTC.

V and J are TRBV7-2 and TRBJ2-2; 12 bases match TRBD2. The CDR3 is 18 amino acids. The V and J ends lost 5 bases and 0 bases, in that order; junction bases with no gene match: 7. The germline gives CDR1 SGHTA, CDR2 FQGNSA. The CDR3 sequence is CASSAFGTSGPNTGELFF. CDR3 sequence (DNA): TGTGCCAGCAGCGCGTTCGGGACTAGCGGGCCGAACACCGGGGAGCTGTTTTTT. Full variable domain (outside the CDR3, taken from reference TRBV7-2 and TRBJ2-2): GAGVSQSPSNKVTEKGKDVELRCDPISGHTALYWYRQSLGQGLEFLIYFQGNSAPDKSGLPSDRFSAERTGGSVSTLTIQRTQQEDSAVYLCASSAFGTSGPNTGELFFGEGSRLTVL.

The rearrangement uses TRBV10-2 and TRBJ2-1; TRBD2 matches 12 bases. V shed 7 bases, J shed 2 bases, and the junction held 12 bases outside the gene matches. The CDR3 has 18 amino acids. Germline assignment: CDR1 WSHSY and CDR2 SAAADI. The CDR3 DNA follows: TGCGCCAGCACCCACCCTGGGCCTAGCGGGGGGGCCTACAATGAGCAGTTCTTC. The encoded protein is CASTHPGPSGGAYNEQFF.

This clone occurred once. The chain uses TRBV28 and TRBJ1-5; D possibly corresponds to TRBD1 (5 bases). From germline, CDR1 is MDHEN and CDR2 SYDVKM. This CDR3 has 16 amino acids. V lost 6 bases, J lost 12 bases, and 27 bases lay in between. The CDR3 loop reads CASRDGRRPGSGRQHF. The CDR3 nucleotides read TGTGCCAGCAGAGATGGCCGGCGCCCTGGGTCAGGGCGCCAGCATTTT.